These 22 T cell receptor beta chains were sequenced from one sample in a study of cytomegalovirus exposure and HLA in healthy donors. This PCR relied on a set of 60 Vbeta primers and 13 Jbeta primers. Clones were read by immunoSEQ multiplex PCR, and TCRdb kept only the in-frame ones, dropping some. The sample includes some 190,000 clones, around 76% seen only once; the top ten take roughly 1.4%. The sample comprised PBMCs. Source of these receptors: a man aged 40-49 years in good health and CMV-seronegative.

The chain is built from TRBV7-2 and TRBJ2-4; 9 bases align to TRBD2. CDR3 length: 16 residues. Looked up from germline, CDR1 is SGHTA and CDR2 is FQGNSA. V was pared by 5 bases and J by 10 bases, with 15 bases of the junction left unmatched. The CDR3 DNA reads TGTGCCAGCAGCACCCCTCCACCAGCGGGGGGCCCGATTCAGTACTTC. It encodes CASSTPPPAGGPIQYF.

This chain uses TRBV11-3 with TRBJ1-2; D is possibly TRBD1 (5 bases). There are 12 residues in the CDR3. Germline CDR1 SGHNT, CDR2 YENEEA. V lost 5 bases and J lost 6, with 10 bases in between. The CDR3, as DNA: TGTGCCAGCAGCCTCGGGGGAGATGGCTACACCTTC. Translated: CASSLGGDGYTF.

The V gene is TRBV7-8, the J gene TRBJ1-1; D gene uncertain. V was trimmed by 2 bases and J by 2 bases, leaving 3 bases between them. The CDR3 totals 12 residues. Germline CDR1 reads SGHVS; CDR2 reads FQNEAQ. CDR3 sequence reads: CASSLYNTEAFF. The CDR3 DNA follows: TGTGCCAGCAGCTTATATAACACTGAAGCTTTCTTT.

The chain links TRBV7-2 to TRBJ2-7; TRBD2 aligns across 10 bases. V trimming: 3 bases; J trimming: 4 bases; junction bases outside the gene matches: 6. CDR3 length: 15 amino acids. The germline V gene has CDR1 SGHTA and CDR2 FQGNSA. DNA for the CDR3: TGTGCCAGCAGCTTTTTGGCTAGCGGGAGATACGAGCAGTACTTC. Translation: CASSFLASGRYEQYF.

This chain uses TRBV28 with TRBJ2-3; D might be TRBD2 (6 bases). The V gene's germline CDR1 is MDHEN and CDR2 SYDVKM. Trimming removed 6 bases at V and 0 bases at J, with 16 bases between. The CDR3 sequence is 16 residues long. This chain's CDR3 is CASSHHGLPSTDTQYF. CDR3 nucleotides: TGTGCCAGCAGCCACCACGGACTACCCAGCACAGATACGCAGTATTTT.

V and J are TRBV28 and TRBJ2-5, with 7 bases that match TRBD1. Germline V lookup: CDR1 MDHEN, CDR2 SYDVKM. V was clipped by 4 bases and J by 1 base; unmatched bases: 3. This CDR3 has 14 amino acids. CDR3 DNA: TGTGCCAGCAGTTCGGGACAGCTCCAAGAGACCCAGTACTTC. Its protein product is CASSSGQLQETQYF.

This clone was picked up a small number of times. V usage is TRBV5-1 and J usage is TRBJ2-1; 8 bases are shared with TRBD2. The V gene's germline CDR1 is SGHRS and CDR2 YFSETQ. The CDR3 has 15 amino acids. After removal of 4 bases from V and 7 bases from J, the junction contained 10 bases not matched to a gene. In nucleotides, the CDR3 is TGCGCCAGCAGCCCAGGGACTAGTGATGGGAATGAGCAGTTCTTC. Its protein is CASSPGTSDGNEQFF.

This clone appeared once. The DNA of the CDR3 is TGTGCCAGCTCAGCAGGGGCACAGGGGGGATACGAGCAGTACTTC. Residues: CASSAGAQGGYEQYF. The chain uses TRBV18 and TRBJ2-7; 8 bases are a match to TRBD1. Germline CDR1 KGHSH, CDR2 LQKENI. After removal of 5 bases from V and 4 bases from J, the junction contained 10 bases not matched to a gene. The CDR3 sequence is 15 residues long.

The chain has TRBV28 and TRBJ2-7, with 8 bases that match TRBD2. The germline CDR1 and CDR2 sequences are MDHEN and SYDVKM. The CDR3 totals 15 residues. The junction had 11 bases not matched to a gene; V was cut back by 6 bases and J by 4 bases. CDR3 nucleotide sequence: TGTGCCAGCAGCTCTCGAAATAGCGGGGCTTACGAGCAGTACTTC. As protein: CASSSRNSGAYEQYF.

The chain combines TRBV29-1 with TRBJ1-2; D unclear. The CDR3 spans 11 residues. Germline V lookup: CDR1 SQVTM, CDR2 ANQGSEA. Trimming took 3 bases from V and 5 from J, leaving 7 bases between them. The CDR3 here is CSVDSPYGYTF. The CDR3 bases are TGCAGCGTTGACAGTCCTTATGGCTACACCTTC.

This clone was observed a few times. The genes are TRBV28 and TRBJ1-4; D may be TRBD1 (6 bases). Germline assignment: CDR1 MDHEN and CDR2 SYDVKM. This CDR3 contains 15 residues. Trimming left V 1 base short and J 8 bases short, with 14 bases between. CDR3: CASSLSSRGREKLFF. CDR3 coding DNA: TGTGCCAGCAGTTTATCTTCCAGGGGAAGGGAAAAACTGTTTTTT.

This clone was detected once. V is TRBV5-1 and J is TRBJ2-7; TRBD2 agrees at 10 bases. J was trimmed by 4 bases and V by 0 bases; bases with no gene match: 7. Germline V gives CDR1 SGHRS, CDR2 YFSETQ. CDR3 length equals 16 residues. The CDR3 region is CASSLGASGGSYEQYF. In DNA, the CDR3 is TGCGCCAGCAGCTTGGGGGCTAGCGGGGGTTCGTACGAGCAGTACTTC.

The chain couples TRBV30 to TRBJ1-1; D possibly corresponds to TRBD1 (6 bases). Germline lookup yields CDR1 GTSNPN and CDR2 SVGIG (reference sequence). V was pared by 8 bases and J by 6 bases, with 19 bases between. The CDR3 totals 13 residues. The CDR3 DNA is TGTGCCCTCCGAGTGGGGGCTAGGGCTGAAGCTTTCTTT. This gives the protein CALRVGARAEAFF.

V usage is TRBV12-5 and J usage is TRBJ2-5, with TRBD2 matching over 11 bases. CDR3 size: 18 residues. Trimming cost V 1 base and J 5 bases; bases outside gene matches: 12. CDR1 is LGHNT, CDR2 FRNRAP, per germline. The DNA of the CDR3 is TGTGCTAGTGGTTTGGGACTAGCGGGACCCCAGGGGATTGAGACCCAGTACTTC. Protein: CASGLGLAGPQGIETQYF. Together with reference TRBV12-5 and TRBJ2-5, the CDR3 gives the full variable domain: DARVTQTPRHKVTEMGQEVTMRCQPILGHNTVFWYRQTMMQGLELLAYFRNRAPLDDSGMPKDRFSAEMPDATLATLKIQPSEPRDSAVYFCASGLGLAGPQGIETQYFGPGTRLLVL.

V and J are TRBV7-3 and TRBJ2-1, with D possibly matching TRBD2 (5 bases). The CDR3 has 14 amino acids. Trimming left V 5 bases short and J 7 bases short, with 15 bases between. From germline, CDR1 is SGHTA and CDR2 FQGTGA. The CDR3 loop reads CASSRSPLVNEQFF. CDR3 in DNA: TGTGCCAGCAGCCGCAGCCCACTAGTTAATGAGCAGTTCTTC.

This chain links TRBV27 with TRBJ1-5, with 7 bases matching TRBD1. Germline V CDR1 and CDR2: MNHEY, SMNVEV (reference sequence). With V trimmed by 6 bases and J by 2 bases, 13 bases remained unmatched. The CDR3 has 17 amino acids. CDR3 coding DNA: TGTGCCAGCAGCCGGGACAGCGAGCTGGGACGCAATCAGCCCCAGCATTTT. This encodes CASSRDSELGRNQPQHF.

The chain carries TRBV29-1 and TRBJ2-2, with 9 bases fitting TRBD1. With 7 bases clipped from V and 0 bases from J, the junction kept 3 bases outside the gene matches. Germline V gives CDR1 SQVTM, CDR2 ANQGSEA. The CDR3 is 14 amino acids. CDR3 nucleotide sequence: TGCAGCGGGGGACAGGGATCGAACACCGGGGAGCTGTTTTTT. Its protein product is CSGGQGSNTGELFF.

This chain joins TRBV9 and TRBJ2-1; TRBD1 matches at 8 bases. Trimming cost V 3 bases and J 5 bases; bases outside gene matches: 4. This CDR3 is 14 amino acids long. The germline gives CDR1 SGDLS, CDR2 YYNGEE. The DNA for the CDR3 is TGTGCCAGCAGCGGGACAGGGACAAACAATGAGCAGTTCTTC. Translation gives CASSGTGTNNEQFF.

CDR3 in amino acids: CASSFDRYNEQFF. The CDR3 DNA follows: TGTGCCAGCAGCTTTGACAGATACAATGAGCAGTTCTTC. The chain joins TRBV5-5 to TRBJ2-1; D possibly corresponds to TRBD1 (5 bases). V lost 2 bases and J 4 bases, leaving 7 bases between the germline ends. The CDR3 is 13 residues long. Germline lookup yields CDR1 SGHKS and CDR2 YYEKEE (reference sequence).

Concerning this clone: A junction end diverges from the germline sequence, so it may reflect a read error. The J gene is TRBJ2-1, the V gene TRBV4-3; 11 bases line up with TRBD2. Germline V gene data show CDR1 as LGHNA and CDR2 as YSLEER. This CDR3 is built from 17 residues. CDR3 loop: CASSHNSGGANVNGQFF. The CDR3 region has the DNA TGCGCCAGCAGCCATAATAGCGGGGGGGCGAACGTTAATGGGCAGTTCTTC.

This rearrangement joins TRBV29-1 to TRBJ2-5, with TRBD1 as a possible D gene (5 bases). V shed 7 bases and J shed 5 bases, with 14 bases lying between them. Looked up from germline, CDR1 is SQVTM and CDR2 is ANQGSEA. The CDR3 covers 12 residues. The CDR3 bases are TGCAGCGAAAAGACAGTTGGTGAGACCCAGTACTTC. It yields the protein CSEKTVGETQYF.

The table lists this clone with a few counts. DNA of the CDR3: TGTGCCACCAGCAGAGTATCAGCGGGAGGGCCGGGGGATGAGCAGTTCTTC. Protein sequence: CATSRVSAGGPGDEQFF. V is TRBV15 and J is TRBJ2-1; 10 nucleotides line up with TRBD2. This CDR3 region has 17 residues. The junction had 11 bases not matched to a gene; V was cut back by 1 base and J by 8 bases. Germline V gene data show CDR1 as LNHNV and CDR2 as YYDKDF (reference sequence).